This T cell receptor (beta chain) originates from a study of shared clonotypes between healthy human individuals (dated by TCRdb to 2020 to 2021). In the study overall: The cohort comprised a couple of women and a few men aged 18 to 49 years. For each donor, three plates each were used for CD4 naive and CD4 memory, two plates were used for CD8 naive, and one plate was used for CD8 memory. Blood TCR repertoires of 5 or 6 healthy adults were deeply sequenced to estimate repertoire size and the extent of clonotype sharing between individuals. Libraries were prepared and TCR repertoires were sequenced by different laboratories using diverse techniques, in order to increase sequencing depth and limit assay-specific biases. Per donor, leukapheresis produced somewhere between about 0.94 and 8.9 billion PBMCs. Findings and caveats that apply to the study as a whole: Naive subsets generally had larger estimated clonotype richness than memory subsets did. Because the study included only a small number of donors, the genetic and exposure-history diversity represented was limited. About 5% of naive CD4, roughly 3.5% of naive CD8, 2.3% of memory CD4, and approximately 0.39% of memory CD8 clonotypes were shared across several donors. Higher generation probabilities were observed for clonotypes shared by all four sorted-subset donors than for non-shared clonotypes. Based on pairwise subsampling, the degree of clonotype sharing among donors was expected to be affected by sequencing depth. Incomplete sequencing was indicated by rarefaction of sorted-subset datasets, despite the large sequencing depth. Sampling was limited to blood, and TCR repertoires in tissue likely differ from TCR repertoires in blood.

Using the deep immunoSEQ assay, multiplex PCR amplified TCR CDR3 regions from genomic DNA. For each cell subset, the extracted genomic DNA was distributed evenly across all wells of several immunoSEQ 96-well plates, and each plate served as one replicate. For sorted subsets, each replicate PCR was loaded with 200 to 250 ng genomic DNA, equivalent to 32,000 or so T cell genomes. Purified libraries were quantified with a Qubit 3.0 fluorometer, sized on a Bioanalyzer 2100, and re-quantified with the KAPA Library Quantification kit. Each immunoSEQ 96-well plate was sequenced on its own single-read 150-cycle Illumina NextSeq 550 flow cell. In the paper's pipeline: The immunoSEQ output contained only junctional sequences without quality scores, so filtering could not match that applied to full-length reads. To assign V/J genes and CDR3, sequences were annotated using PyIR, a Python wrapper for IgBLAST v1.9, with IMGT germline references. Reads were removed for weak V/J assignments (E-value above 1e-6), missing CDR3, stop codons, out-of-frame junctions, or ambiguous translated residues. V3J clonotypes were defined as sequences sharing an identical inferred V gene, J gene, and CDR3 amino acid sequence. The percentage overlap between two repertoires was calculated by dividing the number of shared unique clonotypes by the size of the smaller repertoire. RTK rarefaction, the Chao1 estimator, and Recon v2.1 estimates of unobserved clonotypes were used to assess repertoire richness. For all TCRbeta clonotypes obtained by the gDNA method from a few donors, generation probabilities were computed with OLGA. In its TCRdb copy, this immuneACCESS table keeps in-frame sequences only and misses some clones. Where compared with another copy, unresolved V genes explain less than half of these, and the others have no known cause. That table supplies the V and J calls and clone size; D and trimming were determined from the DNA. This sample is represented by about 530,000 clones; around 96% of them were singletons. The top ten clones comprise under 0.06% of the sample.

This clone appeared once. Its antigen remains undetermined. No much larger clone exists at a distance of one base, and base qualities are not known. The donors were healthy, HIV-negative adults with no recently reported acute infections or vaccinations. Every donor was a Caucasian adult residing in Nashville, Tennessee, USA. CD4+ T cells were enriched by magnetic negative selection, after which naive cells were positively selected on CD45RA and the negative fraction was taken as the memory subset. Blood was collected by leukapheresis, and PBMCs were isolated by Ficoll-Histopaque density gradient centrifugation and then cryopreserved in liquid nitrogen vapor phase. Purity and quantity of every magnetically sorted T cell population were checked by analytical flow cytometry. Genomic DNA was isolated from every sorted fraction and measured by UV absorbance on a Nanodrop 2000c. Cut back by 1 base and 8 bases, the V and J ends lie 10 bases apart. From a lookup of the germline V gene, CDR1 and CDR2 are SGHDN and FVKESK. The CDR3 spans 13 residues, from the cysteine through the phenylalanine. Only CDR3 DNA is held: 39 bases, read in frame from base 1.

The chain is assembled from TRBV14 and TRBJ2-3, with the D gene call left open. This receptor was identified in a woman in her twenties or thirties in good health. Sequenced input: naive CD4+ T cells sorted from blood. The cell subset or site label corresponds to: CD45RA+ positively selected. The CDR3 is CASSQGWAATQYF. The DNA sequence is TGTGCCAGCAGCCAAGGTTGGGCGGCTACGCAGTATTTT. Extended through the reference TRBV14 and TRBJ2-3 proteins, this CDR3 yields the full variable domain: EAGVTQFPSHSVIEKGQTVTLRCDPISGHDNLYWYRRVMGKEIKFLLHFVKESKQDESGMPNNRFLAERTGGTYSTLKVQPAELEDSGVYFCASSQGWAATQYFGPGTRLTVL.